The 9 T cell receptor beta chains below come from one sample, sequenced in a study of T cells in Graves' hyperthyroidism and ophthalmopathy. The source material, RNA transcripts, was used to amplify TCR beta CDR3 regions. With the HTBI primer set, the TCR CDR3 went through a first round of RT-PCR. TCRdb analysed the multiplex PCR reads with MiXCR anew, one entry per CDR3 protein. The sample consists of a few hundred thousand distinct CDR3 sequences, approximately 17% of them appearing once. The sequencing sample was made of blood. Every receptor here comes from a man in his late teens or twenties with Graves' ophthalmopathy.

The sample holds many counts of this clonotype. The CDR3 reads CASSSPSTGGTDTQYF. The CDR3 DNA follows: TGTGCCAGCAGCTCCCCCTCGACAGGGGGCACAGATACGCAGTATTTT. V usage is TRBV7-2 and J usage is TRBJ2-3, with 8 bases aligning to TRBD1. Germline V gives CDR1 SGHTA, CDR2 FQGNSA. The V segment lost 4 bases and the J segment 1 base; nucleotides outside the gene matches: 7. The CDR3 is 16 residues long.

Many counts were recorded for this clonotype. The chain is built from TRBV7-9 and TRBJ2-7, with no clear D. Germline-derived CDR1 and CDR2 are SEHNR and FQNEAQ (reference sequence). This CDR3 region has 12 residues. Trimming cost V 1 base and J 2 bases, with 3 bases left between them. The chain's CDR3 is CASSLDTYEQYF. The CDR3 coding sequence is TGTGCCAGCAGCTTAGATACCTACGAGCAGTACTTC.

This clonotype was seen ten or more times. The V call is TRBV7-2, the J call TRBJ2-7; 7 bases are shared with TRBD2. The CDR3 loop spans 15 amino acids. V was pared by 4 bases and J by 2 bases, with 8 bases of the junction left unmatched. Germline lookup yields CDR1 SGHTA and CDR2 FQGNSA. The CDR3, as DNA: TGTGCCAGCAGCTATTATGAGGCGGGGGCCTACGAGCAGTACTTC. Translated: CASSYYEAGAYEQYF. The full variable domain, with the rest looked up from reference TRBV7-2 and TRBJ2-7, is GAGVSQSPSNKVTEKGKDVELRCDPISGHTALYWYRQSLGQGLEFLIYFQGNSAPDKSGLPSDRFSAERTGGSVSTLTIQRTQQEDSAVYLCASSYYEAGAYEQYFGPGTRLTVT.

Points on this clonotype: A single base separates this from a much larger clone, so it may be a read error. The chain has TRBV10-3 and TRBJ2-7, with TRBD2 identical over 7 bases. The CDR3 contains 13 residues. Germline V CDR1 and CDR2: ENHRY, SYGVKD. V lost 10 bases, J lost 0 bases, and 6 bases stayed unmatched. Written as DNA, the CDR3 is TGTGCCACCATGCGCGGGGGCTCCTACGAGCAGTACTTC. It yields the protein CATMRGGSYEQYF.

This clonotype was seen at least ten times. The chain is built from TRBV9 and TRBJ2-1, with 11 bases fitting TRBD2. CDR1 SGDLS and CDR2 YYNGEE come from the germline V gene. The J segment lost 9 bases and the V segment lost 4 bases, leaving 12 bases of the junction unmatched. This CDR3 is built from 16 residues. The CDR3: CASSPKGISGGVEQFF. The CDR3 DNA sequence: TGTGCCAGCAGCCCAAAGGGTATTAGCGGGGGGGTTGAGCAGTTCTTC.

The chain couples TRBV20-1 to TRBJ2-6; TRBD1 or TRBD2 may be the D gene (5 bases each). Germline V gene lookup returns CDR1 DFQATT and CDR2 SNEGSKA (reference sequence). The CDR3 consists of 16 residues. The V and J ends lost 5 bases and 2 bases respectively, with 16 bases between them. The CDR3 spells CSASGAGRAGANVLTF. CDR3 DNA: TGCAGTGCTTCCGGGGCAGGAAGAGCTGGGGCCAACGTCCTGACTTTC.

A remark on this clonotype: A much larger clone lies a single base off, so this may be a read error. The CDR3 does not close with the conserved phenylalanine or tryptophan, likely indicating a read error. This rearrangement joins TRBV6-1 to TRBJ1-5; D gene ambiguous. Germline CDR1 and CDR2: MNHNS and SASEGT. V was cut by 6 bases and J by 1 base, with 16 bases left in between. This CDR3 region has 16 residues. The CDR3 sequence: CASSPTDSWSNQPQHL. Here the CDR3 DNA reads TGTGCCAGCAGCCCGACTGACTCTTGGAGCAATCAGCCCCAGCATCTT.

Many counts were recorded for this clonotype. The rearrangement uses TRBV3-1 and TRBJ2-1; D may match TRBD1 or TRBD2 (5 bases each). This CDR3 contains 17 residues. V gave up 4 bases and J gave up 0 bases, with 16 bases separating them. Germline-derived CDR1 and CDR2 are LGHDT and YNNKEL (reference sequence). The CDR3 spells CASSLKSGRSSYNEQFF. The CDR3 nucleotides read TGTGCCAGCAGCCTGAAATCGGGACGGAGCTCCTACAATGAGCAGTTCTTC.

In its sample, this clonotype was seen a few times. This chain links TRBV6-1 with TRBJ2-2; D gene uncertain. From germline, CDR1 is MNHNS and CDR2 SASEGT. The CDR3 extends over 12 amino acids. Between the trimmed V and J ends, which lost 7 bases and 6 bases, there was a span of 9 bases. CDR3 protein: CASKLGAGELFF. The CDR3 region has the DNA TGTGCCAGCAAATTGGGCGCCGGGGAGCTGTTTTTT.